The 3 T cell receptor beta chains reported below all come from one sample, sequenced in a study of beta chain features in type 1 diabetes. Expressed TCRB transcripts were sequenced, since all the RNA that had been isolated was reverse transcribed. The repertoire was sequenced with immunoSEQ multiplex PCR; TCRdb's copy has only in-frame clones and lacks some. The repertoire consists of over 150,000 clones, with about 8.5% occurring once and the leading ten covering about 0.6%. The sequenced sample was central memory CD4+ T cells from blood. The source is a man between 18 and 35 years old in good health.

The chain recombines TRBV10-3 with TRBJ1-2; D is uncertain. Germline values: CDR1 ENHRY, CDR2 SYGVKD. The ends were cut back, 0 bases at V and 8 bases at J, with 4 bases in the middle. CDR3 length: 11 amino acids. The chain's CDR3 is CAISESEGYTF. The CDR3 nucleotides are TGTGCCATCAGTGAGTCTGAGGGCTACACCTTC.

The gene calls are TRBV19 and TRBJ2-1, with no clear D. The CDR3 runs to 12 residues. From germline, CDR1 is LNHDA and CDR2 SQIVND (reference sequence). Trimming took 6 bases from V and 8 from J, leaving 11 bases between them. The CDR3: CASRTVRDEQFF. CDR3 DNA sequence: TGTGCCAGTAGAACCGTCCGGGATGAGCAGTTCTTC. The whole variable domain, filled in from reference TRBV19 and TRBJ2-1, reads DGGITQSPKYLFRKEGQNVTLSCEQNLNHDAMYWYRQDPGQGLRLIYYSQIVNDFQKGDIAEGYSVSREKKESFPLTVTSAQKNPTAFYLCASRTVRDEQFFGPGTRLTVL.

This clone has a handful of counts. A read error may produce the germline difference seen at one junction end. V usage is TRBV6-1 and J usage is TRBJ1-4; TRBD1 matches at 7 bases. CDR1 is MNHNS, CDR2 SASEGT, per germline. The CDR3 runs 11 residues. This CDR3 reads CASRGSRDSSF. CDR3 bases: TGTGCCAGCAGGGGCTCCCGGGACAGTTCGTTT.